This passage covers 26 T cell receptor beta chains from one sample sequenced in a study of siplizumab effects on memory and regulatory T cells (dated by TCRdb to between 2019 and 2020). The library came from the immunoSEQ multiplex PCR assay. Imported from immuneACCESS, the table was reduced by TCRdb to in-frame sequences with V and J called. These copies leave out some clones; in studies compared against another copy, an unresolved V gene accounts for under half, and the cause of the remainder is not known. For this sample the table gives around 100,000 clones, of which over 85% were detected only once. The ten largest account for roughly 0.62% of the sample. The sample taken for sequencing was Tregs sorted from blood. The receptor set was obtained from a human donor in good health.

The CDR3 nucleotides are TGTGCCAGCAGTGTGGACACTGAAGCTTTCTTT. It encodes CASSVDTEAFF. The chain is built from TRBV2 and TRBJ1-1, with no clear D. Germline V gene lookup returns CDR1 SNHLY and CDR2 FYNNEI. The length of the CDR3 is 11 residues. V was cut by 4 bases and J by 3 bases, with 3 bases left in between.

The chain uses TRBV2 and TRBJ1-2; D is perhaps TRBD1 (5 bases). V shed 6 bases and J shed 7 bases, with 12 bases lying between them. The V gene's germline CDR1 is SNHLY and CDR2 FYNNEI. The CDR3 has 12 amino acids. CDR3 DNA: TGTGCCAGCAGCCCGGGGGTAATTGGCTACACCTTC. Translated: CASSPGVIGYTF. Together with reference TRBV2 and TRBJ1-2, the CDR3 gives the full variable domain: EPEVTQTPSHQVTQMGQEVILRCVPISNHLYFYWYRQILGQKVEFLVSFYNNEISEKSEIFDDQFSVERPDGSNFTLKIRSTKLEDSAMYFCASSPGVIGYTFGSGTRLTVV.

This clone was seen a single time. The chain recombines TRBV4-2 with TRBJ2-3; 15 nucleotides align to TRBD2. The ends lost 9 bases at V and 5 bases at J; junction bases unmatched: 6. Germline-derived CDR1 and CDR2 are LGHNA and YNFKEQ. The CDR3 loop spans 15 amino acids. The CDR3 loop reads CASSGLAGGRDTQYF. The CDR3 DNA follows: TGTGCCAGTTCGGGACTAGCGGGGGGCCGAGATACGCAGTATTTT.

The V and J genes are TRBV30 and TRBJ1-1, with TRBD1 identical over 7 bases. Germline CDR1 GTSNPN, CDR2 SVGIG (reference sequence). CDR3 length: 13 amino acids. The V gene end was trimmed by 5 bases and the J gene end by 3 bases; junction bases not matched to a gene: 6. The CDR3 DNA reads TGTGCCTGGGCCAGGGGGTGGGACACTGAAGCTTTCTTT. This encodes CAWARGWDTEAFF.

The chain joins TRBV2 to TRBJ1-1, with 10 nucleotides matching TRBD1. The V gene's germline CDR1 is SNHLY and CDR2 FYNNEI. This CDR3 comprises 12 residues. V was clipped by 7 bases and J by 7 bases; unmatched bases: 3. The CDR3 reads CASTGQGLEAFF. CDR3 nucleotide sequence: TGTGCCAGCACGGGACAGGGGCTTGAAGCTTTCTTT. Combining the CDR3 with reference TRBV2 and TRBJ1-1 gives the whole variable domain EPEVTQTPSHQVTQMGQEVILRCVPISNHLYFYWYRQILGQKVEFLVSFYNNEISEKSEIFDDQFSVERPDGSNFTLKIRSTKLEDSAMYFCASTGQGLEAFFGQGTRLTVV.

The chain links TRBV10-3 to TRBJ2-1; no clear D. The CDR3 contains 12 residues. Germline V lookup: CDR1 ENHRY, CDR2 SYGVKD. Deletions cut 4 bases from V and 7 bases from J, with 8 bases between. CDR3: CAISGWGNEQFF. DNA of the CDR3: TGTGCCATCAGTGGGTGGGGTAATGAGCAGTTCTTC.

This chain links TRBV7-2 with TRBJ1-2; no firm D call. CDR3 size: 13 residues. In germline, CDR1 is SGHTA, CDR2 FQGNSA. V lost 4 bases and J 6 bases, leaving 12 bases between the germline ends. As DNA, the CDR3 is TGTGCCAGCAGCTCCAGGACGGAAAATGGCTACACCTTC. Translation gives CASSSRTENGYTF.

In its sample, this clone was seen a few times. The CDR3 is CSVDNSGQYEAFF. The CDR3 coding sequence is TGCAGCGTTGATAATTCGGGACAGTATGAAGCTTTCTTT. The chain joins TRBV29-1 to TRBJ1-1, with TRBD1 matching 7 bases. Unmatched junction bases numbered 8, after V lost 3 bases and J lost 7 bases. Germline CDR1 is SQVTM and CDR2 is ANQGSEA. The CDR3 extends over 13 amino acids.

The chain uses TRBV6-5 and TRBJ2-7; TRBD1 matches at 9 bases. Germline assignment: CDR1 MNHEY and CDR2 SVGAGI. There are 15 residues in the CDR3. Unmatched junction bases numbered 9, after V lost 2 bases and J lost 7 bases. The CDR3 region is CASSYGGQGMGEQYF. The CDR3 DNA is TGTGCCAGCAGTTACGGGGGACAGGGAATGGGTGAGCAGTACTTC.

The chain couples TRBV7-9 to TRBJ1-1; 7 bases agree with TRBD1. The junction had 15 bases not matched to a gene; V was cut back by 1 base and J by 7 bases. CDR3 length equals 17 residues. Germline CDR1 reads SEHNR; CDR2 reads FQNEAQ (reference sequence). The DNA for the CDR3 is TGTGCCAGCAGCTTAGTCGTCAGGGGGGGCGAGAAAGATGAAGCTTTCTTT. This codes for CASSLVVRGGEKDEAFF.

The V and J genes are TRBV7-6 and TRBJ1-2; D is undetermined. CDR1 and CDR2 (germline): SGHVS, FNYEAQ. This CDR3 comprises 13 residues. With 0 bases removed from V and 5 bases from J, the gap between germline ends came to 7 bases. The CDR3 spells CASSLARNYGYTF. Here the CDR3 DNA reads TGTGCCAGCAGCTTAGCACGGAATTATGGCTACACCTTC.

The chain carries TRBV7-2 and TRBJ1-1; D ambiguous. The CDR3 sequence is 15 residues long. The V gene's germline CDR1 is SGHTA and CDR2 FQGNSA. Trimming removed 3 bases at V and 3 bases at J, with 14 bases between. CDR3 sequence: CASSLSIGEYTEAFF. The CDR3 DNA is TGTGCCAGCAGCTTGAGCATAGGAGAGTACACTGAAGCTTTCTTT.

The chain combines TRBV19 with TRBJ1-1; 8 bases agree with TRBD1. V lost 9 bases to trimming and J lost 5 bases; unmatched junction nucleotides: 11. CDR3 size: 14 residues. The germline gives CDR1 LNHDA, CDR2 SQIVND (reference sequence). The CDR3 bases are TGTGCCAGCCTCGGGGGCAGGGGGCGGACTGAAGCTTTCTTT. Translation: CASLGGRGRTEAFF. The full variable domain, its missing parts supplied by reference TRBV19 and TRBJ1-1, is DGGITQSPKYLFRKEGQNVTLSCEQNLNHDAMYWYRQDPGQGLRLIYYSQIVNDFQKGDIAEGYSVSREKKESFPLTVTSAQKNPTAFYLCASLGGRGRTEAFFGQGTRLTVV.

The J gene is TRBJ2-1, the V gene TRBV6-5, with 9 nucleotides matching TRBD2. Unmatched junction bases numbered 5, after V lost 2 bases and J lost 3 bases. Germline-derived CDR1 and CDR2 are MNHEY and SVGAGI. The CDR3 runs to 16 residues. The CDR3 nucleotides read TGTGCCAGCAGTTACCTTACTAGCGGGTACTACAATGAGCAGTTCTTC. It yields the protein CASSYLTSGYYNEQFF.

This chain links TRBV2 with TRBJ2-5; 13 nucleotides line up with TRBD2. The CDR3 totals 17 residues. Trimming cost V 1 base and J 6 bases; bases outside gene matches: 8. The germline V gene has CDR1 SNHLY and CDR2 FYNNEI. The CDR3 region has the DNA TGTGCCAGCAGTGAAGGACTAGCGGGGGGCTCCCCTAAGACCCAGTACTTC. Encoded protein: CASSEGLAGGSPKTQYF.

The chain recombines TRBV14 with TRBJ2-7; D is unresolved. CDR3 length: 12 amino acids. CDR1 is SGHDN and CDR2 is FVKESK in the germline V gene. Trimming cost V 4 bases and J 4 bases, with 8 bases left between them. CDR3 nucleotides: TGTGCCAGCAGCCTGGGTTGGTACGAGCAGTACTTC. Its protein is CASSLGWYEQYF. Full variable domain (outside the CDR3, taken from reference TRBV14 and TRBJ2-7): EAGVTQFPSHSVIEKGQTVTLRCDPISGHDNLYWYRRVMGKEIKFLLHFVKESKQDESGMPNNRFLAERTGGTYSTLKVQPAELEDSGVYFCASSLGWYEQYFGPGTRLTVT.

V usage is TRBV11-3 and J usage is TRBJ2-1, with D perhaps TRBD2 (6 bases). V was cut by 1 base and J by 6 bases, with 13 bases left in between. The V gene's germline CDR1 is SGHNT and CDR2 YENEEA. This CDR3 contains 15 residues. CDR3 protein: CASSLASGSGNEQFF. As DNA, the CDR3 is TGTGCCAGCAGCTTAGCAAGCGGGTCGGGCAATGAGCAGTTCTTC.

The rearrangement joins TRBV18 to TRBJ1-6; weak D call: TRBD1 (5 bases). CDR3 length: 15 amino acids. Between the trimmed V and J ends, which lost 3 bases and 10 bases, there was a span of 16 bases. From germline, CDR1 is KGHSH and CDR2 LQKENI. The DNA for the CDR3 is TGTGCCAGCTCACCCTTACCGGGACCTAACTCACCCCTCCACTTT. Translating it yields CASSPLPGPNSPLHF.

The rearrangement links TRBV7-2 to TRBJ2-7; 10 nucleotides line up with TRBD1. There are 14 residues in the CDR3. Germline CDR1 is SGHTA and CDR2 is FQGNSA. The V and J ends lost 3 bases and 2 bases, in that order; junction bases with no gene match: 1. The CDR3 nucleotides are TGTGCCAGCAGCTTCGACAGGGGGCCCTACGAGCAGTACTTC. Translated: CASSFDRGPYEQYF. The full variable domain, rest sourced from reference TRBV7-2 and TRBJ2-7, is GAGVSQSPSNKVTEKGKDVELRCDPISGHTALYWYRQSLGQGLEFLIYFQGNSAPDKSGLPSDRFSAERTGGSVSTLTIQRTQQEDSAVYLCASSFDRGPYEQYFGPGTRLTVT.

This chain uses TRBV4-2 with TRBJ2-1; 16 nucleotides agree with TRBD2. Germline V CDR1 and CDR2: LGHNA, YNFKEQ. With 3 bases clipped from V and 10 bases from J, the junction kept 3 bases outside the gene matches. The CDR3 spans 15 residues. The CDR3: CASSQGLAGGDEQFF. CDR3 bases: TGTGCCAGCAGCCAGGGACTAGCGGGAGGGGACGAGCAGTTCTTC.

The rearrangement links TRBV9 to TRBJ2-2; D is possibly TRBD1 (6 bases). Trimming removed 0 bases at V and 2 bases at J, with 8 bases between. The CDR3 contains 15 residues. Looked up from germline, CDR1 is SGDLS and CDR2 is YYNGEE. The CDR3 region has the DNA TGTGCCAGCAGCGTAGGGACAGTTAACACCGGGGAGCTGTTTTTT. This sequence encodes CASSVGTVNTGELFF.

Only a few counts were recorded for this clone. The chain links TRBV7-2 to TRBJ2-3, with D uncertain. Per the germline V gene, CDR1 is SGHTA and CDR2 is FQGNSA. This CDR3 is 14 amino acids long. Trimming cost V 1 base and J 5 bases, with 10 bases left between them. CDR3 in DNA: TGTGCCAGCAGCTTAGGTCACCTGGGAGATACGCAGTATTTT. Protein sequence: CASSLGHLGDTQYF. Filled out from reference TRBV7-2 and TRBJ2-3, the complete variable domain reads GAGVSQSPSNKVTEKGKDVELRCDPISGHTALYWYRQSLGQGLEFLIYFQGNSAPDKSGLPSDRFSAERTGGSVSTLTIQRTQQEDSAVYLCASSLGHLGDTQYFGPGTRLTVL.

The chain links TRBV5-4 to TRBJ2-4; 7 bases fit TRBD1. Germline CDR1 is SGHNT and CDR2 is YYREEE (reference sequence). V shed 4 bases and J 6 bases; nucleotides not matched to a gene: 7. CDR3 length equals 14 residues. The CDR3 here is CASSTQGPLNIQYF. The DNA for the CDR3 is TGTGCCAGCAGCACACAGGGGCCCCTAAACATTCAGTACTTC.

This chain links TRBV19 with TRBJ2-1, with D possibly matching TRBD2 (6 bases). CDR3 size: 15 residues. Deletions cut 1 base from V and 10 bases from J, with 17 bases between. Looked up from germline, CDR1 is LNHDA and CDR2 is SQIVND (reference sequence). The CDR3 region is CASSIVGGYRPEQFF. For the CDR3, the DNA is TGTGCCAGTAGTATAGTTGGGGGGTACAGACCCGAGCAGTTCTTC.

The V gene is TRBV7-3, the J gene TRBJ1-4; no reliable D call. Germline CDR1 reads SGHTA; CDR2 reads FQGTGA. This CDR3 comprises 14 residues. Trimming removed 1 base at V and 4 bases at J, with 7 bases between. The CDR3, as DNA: TGTGCCAGCAGCTTAAAGGCAGATAATGAAAAACTGTTTTTT. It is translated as CASSLKADNEKLFF.

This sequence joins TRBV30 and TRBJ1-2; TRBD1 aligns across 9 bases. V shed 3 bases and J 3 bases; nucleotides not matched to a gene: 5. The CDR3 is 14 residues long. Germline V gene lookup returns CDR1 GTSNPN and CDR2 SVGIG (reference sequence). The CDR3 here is CAWRRTGADYGYTF. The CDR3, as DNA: TGTGCCTGGAGAAGGACAGGGGCGGACTATGGCTACACCTTC. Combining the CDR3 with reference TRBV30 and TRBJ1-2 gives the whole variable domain SQTIHQWPATLVQPVGSPLSLECTVEGTSNPNLYWYRQAAGRGLQLLFYSVGIGQISSEVPQNLSASRPQDRQFILSSKKLLLSDSGFYLCAWRRTGADYGYTFGSGTRLTVV.